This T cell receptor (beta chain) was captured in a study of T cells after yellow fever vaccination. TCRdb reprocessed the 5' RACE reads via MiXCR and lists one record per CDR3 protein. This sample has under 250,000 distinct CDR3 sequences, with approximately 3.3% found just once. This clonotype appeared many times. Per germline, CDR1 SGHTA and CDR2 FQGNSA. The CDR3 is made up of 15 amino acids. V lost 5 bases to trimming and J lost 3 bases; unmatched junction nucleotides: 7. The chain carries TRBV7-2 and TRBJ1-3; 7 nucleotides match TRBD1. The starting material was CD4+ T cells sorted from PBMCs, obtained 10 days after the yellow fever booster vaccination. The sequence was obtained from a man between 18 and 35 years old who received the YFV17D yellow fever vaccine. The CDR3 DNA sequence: TGTGCCAGCAGCACCCAGGGGGAGGGTGGAAACACCATATATTTT. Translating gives CASSTQGEGGNTIYF.